This T cell receptor (beta chain) appears in the sequencing data of a study of response to subunit inactivated influenza vaccine. Study-wide results and limits: The authors proposed limited new T cell recruitment per seasonal influenza vaccination.

Via MiXCR, TCRdb re-called the RT-PCR reads, giving one row per CDR3 protein. The sample records around 530,000 distinct CDR3 sequences, approximately 15% being singletons. Notes on this clonotype: What it binds is unknown.

The clonotype comes from a man in his fifties or sixties who received an inactivated influenza vaccine. The specimen was CD4+ T cells sorted from PBMCs, collected around 25 months after vaccination.

CDR3 sequence (DNA): TGTGCCAGCAGGGACGGACTCAGTGTCGGGTCCAAAAACATTCAGTACTTC. Its protein is CASRDGLSVGSKNIQYF. J is TRBJ2-4 and V is TRBV6-2 or TRBV6-3, with D possibly matching TRBD2 (5 bases). V lost 6 bases and J lost 2, with 20 bases in between. The CDR3 spans 17 residues. The germline gives CDR1 MNHEY, CDR2 SVGEGT.